The clone carrying this T cell receptor (beta chain) was detected only once. Its antigen remains unknown. The record originates from a study of PD-L1 blockade in urothelial cancer. Turning to the study itself: Once treatment had started, blood was analyzed at 3 weeks (second dose) and again at 6 weeks. Typically, measured as a median, blood samples had 140,000 or so T cells. Study findings and constraints: Sub-median blood TCR clonality before treatment predicted longer survival. Clones that were tumor-associated expanded more in the blood of durable-benefit patients at 3 weeks.

Using immunoSEQ multiplex PCR, the repertoire was profiled, and TCRdb retains in-frame clones only, with some absent. This table has about 45,000 clones, over 75% appearing once. As for time point: pretreatment peripheral blood. Germline-derived CDR1 and CDR2 are LGHNA and YSLEER. CDR3 length: 16 residues. V lost 3 bases to trimming and J lost 6 bases; unmatched junction nucleotides: 12. This sequence originates from a donor aged 40 or over with urothelial cancer. The chain combines TRBV4-3 with TRBJ2-3; 7 nucleotides line up with TRBD2. This material consisted of PBMCs, taken around atezolizumab (anti-PD-L1) treatment. The CDR3 here is CASSQGGDPGRDTQYF. The CDR3 DNA reads TGCGCCAGCAGCCAGGGGGGGGACCCGGGTCGGGATACGCAGTATTTT.